Sequencing of this T cell receptor beta chain was carried out in a study of T cells in Graves' hyperthyroidism and ophthalmopathy. Study findings and constraints: A model using 13 V-J features told ophthalmopathy apart from stable hyperthyroidism.

Fresh peripheral blood, 7.5 to 10 ml, yielded the PBMCs. This clonotype has a count of ten or more. Its target is not known. Authors of the study amplified TCR beta CDR3 regions from RNA transcripts. TCR CDR3 regions were first amplified by RT-PCR with HTBI primers. TCRdb reprocessed the multiplex PCR reads via MiXCR and lists one record per CDR3 protein. The sample lists around 400,000 distinct CDR3 sequences; under 15% were seen once. The sequenced material came from blood. The TCR comes from a woman aged 18-29 years with Graves' hyperthyroidism.

The CDR3 DNA sequence: TGTGCCAGCACCATACAGGTCGAGGCTGACGGTTTCTTT. Encoded protein: CASTIQVEADGFF. This sequence joins TRBV11-2 and TRBJ1-1; perhaps TRBD1 as D (5 bases). Trimming took 7 bases from V and 13 from J, leaving 22 bases between them. Germline V gene data show CDR1 as SGHAT and CDR2 as FQNNGV. The CDR3 extends over 13 amino acids.